The T cell receptor (beta chain) under discussion was sequenced for a study of cytomegalovirus exposure and HLA in healthy donors. A note on this clone: What it binds is unknown.

Study conclusions and caveats: Donors were assumed by presence/absence analyses to have roughly uniform sequencing depth.

V gave up 3 bases and J gave up 14 bases, with 15 bases separating them. Germline lookup yields CDR1 GTSNPN and CDR2 SVGIG (reference sequence). There are 11 residues in the CDR3. Researchers ran the PCR with 60 Vbeta and 13 Jbeta primers. Authors' data handling: As a later analysis found, there were tens of millions of unique TCR beta chains, of which roughly 11 million were shared. Here immunoSEQ multiplex PCR was the method, and the copy in TCRdb shows in-frame clones only, minus some. Clone size and the V and J calls come from that table; the DNA yielded D and trimming. This sample carries 130,000 or so clones, 65% to 80% of them seen once, and the ten largest clones take under 5%.

Material for sequencing was PBMCs. This rearrangement joins TRBV30 to TRBJ2-3, with a tentative D call TRBD1 (6 bases). This receptor was taken from a male donor in good health and CMV-seropositive. The DNA for the CDR3 is TGTGCCTGGAGACAGGGCGCGACCCTGTATTTT. Translation: CAWRQGATLYF.